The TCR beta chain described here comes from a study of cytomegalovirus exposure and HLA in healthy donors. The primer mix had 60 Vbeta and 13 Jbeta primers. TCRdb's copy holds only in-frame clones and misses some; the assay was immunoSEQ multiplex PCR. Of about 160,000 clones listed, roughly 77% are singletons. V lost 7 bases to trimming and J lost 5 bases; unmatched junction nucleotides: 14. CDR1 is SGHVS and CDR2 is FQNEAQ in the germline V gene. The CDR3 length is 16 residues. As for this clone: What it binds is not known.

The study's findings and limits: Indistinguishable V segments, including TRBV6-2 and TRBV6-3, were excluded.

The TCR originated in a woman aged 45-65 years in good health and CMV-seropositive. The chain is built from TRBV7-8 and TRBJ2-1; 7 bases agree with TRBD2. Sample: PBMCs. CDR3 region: CASTSPSSGPNNEQFF. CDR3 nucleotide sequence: TGTGCCAGCACCTCTCCCTCTAGCGGACCGAACAATGAGCAGTTCTTC.